Shown below are 3 T cell receptor beta chains from a single sample sequenced in a study of somatic mutations in cytotoxic T cells in rheumatoid arthritis. Generated by immunoSEQ multiplex PCR, the TCRdb table keeps only in-frame clones and is missing some. The data contain 4,000 to 5,000 clones, approximately 80% of them singletons. The sequenced sample consisted of CD8+ T cells sorted from blood. These receptors originate from an adult with rheumatoid arthritis.

The chain joins TRBV10-3 to TRBJ1-1; D remains ambiguous. The CDR3 loop spans 15 amino acids. V lost 2 bases and J 1 base, leaving 11 bases between the germline ends. The germline CDR1 and CDR2 sequences are ENHRY and SYGVKD. The CDR3 spells CAISESGYSNTEAFF. The DNA of the CDR3 is TGTGCCATCAGTGAGAGTGGCTACTCGAACACTGAAGCTTTCTTT.

J is TRBJ1-1 and V is TRBV28; weak D call: TRBD1 (6 bases). Trimming took 3 bases from V and 5 from J, leaving 13 bases between them. Germline V CDR1 and CDR2: MDHEN, SYDVKM. CDR3 length: 14 amino acids. The CDR3 DNA sequence: TGTGCCAGCAGTTTCTCGGGGGCCGGGACTGAAGCTTTCTTT. Translation gives CASSFSGAGTEAFF.

V usage is TRBV5-6 and J usage is TRBJ2-2, with D possibly TRBD1 on 5 matching bases. The CDR3 runs to 13 residues. With 0 bases removed from V and 7 bases from J, the gap between germline ends came to 7 bases. Germline CDR1 is SGHDT and CDR2 is YYEEEE. In nucleotides, the CDR3 is TGTGCCAGCAGCTTGGAAGGGGTCGGGGAGCTGTTTTTT. It is translated as CASSLEGVGELFF. Full variable domain (missing parts from reference TRBV5-6 and TRBJ2-2): DAGVTQSPTHLIKTRGQQVTLRCSPKSGHDTVSWYQQALGQGPQFIFQYYEEEERQRGNFPDRFSGHQFPNYSSELNVNALLLGDSALYLCASSLEGVGELFFGEGSRLTVL.